Shown below are 28 T cell receptor beta chains from a single sample sequenced in a study of blood T cell repertoires in COVID-19. The table came from immunoSEQ multiplex PCR; TCRdb's copy has only in-frame clones and leaves some out. The sample lists 150,000 to 170,000 clones, approximately 79% occurring once. Sequences were obtained from PBMCs or T cells enriched from blood (not recorded which). The receptors here all came from a man between 50 and 59 years old who had recovered from COVID-19.

This chain uses TRBV7-6 with TRBJ2-7; the D is unclear. Germline CDR1 SGHVS, CDR2 FNYEAQ. V was clipped by 0 bases and J by 5 bases, with 8 bases between them. The CDR3 contains 13 residues. The CDR3 sequence is CASSLAPLDEQYF. In DNA, the CDR3 is TGTGCCAGCAGCTTAGCACCACTTGACGAGCAGTACTTC.

V and J are TRBV12-3 or TRBV12-4 and TRBJ1-2; D uncertain. This CDR3 spans 13 amino acids. The germline V and J ends were trimmed by 3 bases and 4 bases, with 9 bases remaining between them. CDR3 loop: CASSLAGSYGYTF. CDR3 DNA sequence: TGTGCCAGCAGTTTGGCAGGCAGCTATGGCTACACCTTC.

The V gene is TRBV29-1, the J gene TRBJ2-7; the D is unclear. V was clipped by 5 bases and J by 0 bases, with 11 bases between them. The CDR3 contains 13 residues. CDR1 is SQVTM, CDR2 ANQGSEA, per germline. The CDR3 loop is CSVYATNSYEQYF. CDR3 nucleotide sequence: TGCAGCGTTTATGCAACAAACTCCTACGAGCAGTACTTC.

This rearrangement joins TRBV4-1 to TRBJ2-2; the D is unclear. The CDR3 runs 16 residues. Trimming removed 0 bases from V and 4 bases from J, with 12 bases in between. Germline V gene lookup returns CDR1 MGHRA and CDR2 YSYEKL. The CDR3 DNA sequence: TGCGCCAGCAGCCAAGATCTGGGCAAGTTCACCGGGGAGCTGTTTTTT. Translation gives CASSQDLGKFTGELFF.

V is TRBV18 and J is TRBJ1-3; possibly TRBD1 for D (6 bases). This CDR3 has 14 residues. The V gene's germline CDR1 is KGHSH and CDR2 LQKENI. Trimming took off 3 bases at V and 5 bases at J, with 11 bases between the two ends. The DNA of the CDR3 is TGTGCCAGCTCACCTCGACAGGTTCGAAACACCATATATTTT. Translating it yields CASSPRQVRNTIYF.

This chain joins TRBV6-5 and TRBJ2-1; perhaps TRBD2 as D (6 bases). Deletions cut 0 bases from V and 12 bases from J, with 21 bases between. From germline, CDR1 is MNHEY and CDR2 SVGAGI. The CDR3 is 16 amino acids. In DNA, the CDR3 is TGTGCCAGCAGTTACTCCGGCGGGAACAAGGCGCTTGGGCAGTTCTTC. The encoded protein is CASSYSGGNKALGQFF.

The chain employs TRBV5-1 and TRBJ1-4; 10 bases line up with TRBD1. There are 15 residues in the CDR3. Germline-derived CDR1 and CDR2 are SGHRS and YFSETQ. The trim removed 4 bases at V and 8 bases at J, leaving 8 bases unmatched. The CDR3 reads CASSTTGGPQEKLFF. CDR3 sequence (DNA): TGCGCCAGCAGCACGACAGGGGGCCCGCAAGAAAAACTGTTTTTT.

This chain joins TRBV2 and TRBJ2-1; 7 positions agree with TRBD1. The V gene end was trimmed by 6 bases and the J gene end by 0 bases; junction bases not matched to a gene: 2. Germline assignment: CDR1 SNHLY and CDR2 FYNNEI. CDR3 length equals 14 residues. The chain's CDR3 is CASRRDSSYNEQFF. In DNA, the CDR3 is TGTGCCAGCAGGAGGGACAGCTCCTACAATGAGCAGTTCTTC.

In its sample, this clone was seen once. CDR3 residues: CASSGQGRSYNSPLHF. As DNA, the CDR3 is TGTGCCAGCAGTGGTCAGGGGCGATCCTATAATTCACCCCTCCACTTT. This chain links TRBV2 with TRBJ1-6, with a weak D call TRBD1 (6 bases). Trimming removed 4 bases from V and 1 base from J, with 11 bases in between. CDR1 and CDR2 from the germline V gene are SNHLY and FYNNEI. The CDR3 length is 16 residues.

This clone has only one observation. The chain employs TRBV5-4 and TRBJ2-7, with 9 positions matching TRBD1. This CDR3 is built from 15 residues. With 7 bases clipped from V and 3 bases from J, the junction kept 11 bases outside the gene matches. Germline loops: CDR1 SGHNT, CDR2 YYREEE (reference sequence). CDR3 sequence reads: CASAARGQGVYEQYF. CDR3 bases: TGTGCCAGCGCCGCCCGGGGACAGGGTGTCTACGAGCAGTACTTC.

The rearrangement links TRBV10-3 to TRBJ2-3, with D perhaps matching TRBD2 (6 bases). Germline V gene sequence: CDR1 ENHRY, CDR2 SYGVKD. The CDR3 length is 15 residues. The V gene lost 6 bases and the J gene lost 0 bases, with 13 bases spanning the gap. The DNA for the CDR3 is TGTGCCATCAGCATGGGGGGACCCAGCACAGATACGCAGTATTTT. It specifies CAISMGGPSTDTQYF.

The chain has TRBV9 and TRBJ1-1; D is perhaps TRBD1 (5 bases). Trimming removed 2 bases at V and 5 bases at J, with 10 bases between. Germline V gene data show CDR1 as SGDLS and CDR2 as YYNGEE. The CDR3 is made up of 13 amino acids. The CDR3 protein is CASSVDSRTEAFF. The CDR3 DNA reads as TGTGCCAGCAGCGTCGACAGCCGTACTGAAGCTTTCTTT.

This chain connects TRBV3-1 (or the pseudogene TRBV3-2) to TRBJ1-6; 8 bases fit TRBD1. CDR1 is LGHDT, CDR2 YNNKEL, per germline (reference sequence). The V gene end was trimmed by 5 bases and the J gene end by 11 bases; junction bases not matched to a gene: 11. The CDR3 is made up of 15 amino acids. The CDR3 spells CASSAAGQEHPPLHF. The CDR3 DNA reads as TGTGCCAGCAGCGCCGCGGGACAGGAGCACCCACCCCTCCACTTT.

The chain combines TRBV7-2 with TRBJ1-1; D gene unclear. Trimming took off 1 base at V and 5 bases at J, with 8 bases between the two ends. This CDR3 has 13 residues. CDR1 SGHTA and CDR2 FQGNSA come from the germline V gene. CDR3 region: CASSLEAVTEAFF. Written as DNA, the CDR3 is TGTGCCAGCAGCTTAGAGGCGGTGACTGAAGCTTTCTTT.

This chain connects TRBV19 to TRBJ2-2, with 9 bases aligning to TRBD2. Unmatched junction bases numbered 3, after V lost 1 base and J lost 3 bases. The CDR3 is made up of 16 amino acids. CDR1 and CDR2 from the germline V gene are LNHDA and SQIVND (reference sequence). In DNA, the CDR3 is TGTGCCAGTAGTATAGTAGCGGGGGCTTACACCGGGGAGCTGTTTTTT. Translation gives CASSIVAGAYTGELFF.

This chain joins TRBV18 and TRBJ2-7, with 9 bases lining up with TRBD1. J lost 2 bases, V lost 0 bases, and 2 bases had no gene match. CDR3 length equals 15 residues. The germline V gene encodes CDR1 KGHSH and CDR2 LQKENI. The CDR3 DNA reads TGTGCCAGCTCACCACCGGGACAGGGACCCTACGAGCAGTACTTC. It specifies CASSPPGQGPYEQYF.

This clone was seen a few times. The chain employs TRBV2 and TRBJ1-6; 10 positions agree with TRBD1. The CDR3 is 15 residues long. Germline V gives CDR1 SNHLY, CDR2 FYNNEI. Losses at the gene ends were 7 bases for V and 10 bases for J; bases not matched to a gene: 10. The CDR3 nucleotides read TGTGCCAGCACCAAAGGGGACAGGGGTCAATCACCCCTCCACTTT. Translating gives CASTKGDRGQSPLHF.

V and J are TRBV30 and TRBJ1-6; 9 bases are shared with TRBD1. This CDR3 is 17 amino acids long. V lost 1 base and J lost 1; bases outside the gene matches: 5. Germline V lookup: CDR1 GTSNPN, CDR2 SVGIG (reference sequence). The CDR3 sequence is CAWSGTGVLSYNSPLHF. The CDR3 DNA reads TGTGCCTGGAGTGGGACAGGGGTATTGTCCTATAATTCACCCCTCCACTTT.

The chain has TRBV7-2 and TRBJ2-1; 8 bases are shared with TRBD2. V trimming: 2 bases; J trimming: 5 bases; junction bases outside the gene matches: 5. The CDR3 is 15 residues long. Looked up from germline, CDR1 is SGHTA and CDR2 is FQGNSA. The chain's CDR3 is CASSLKAGVNNEQFF. The CDR3 bases are TGTGCCAGCAGCTTAAAAGCGGGGGTGAACAATGAGCAGTTCTTC.

This chain links TRBV6-2 or TRBV6-3 with TRBJ2-3; D unresolved. The CDR3 sequence is 17 residues long. V was pared by 5 bases and J by 1 base, with 19 bases between. CDR1 is MNHEY, CDR2 SVGEGT, per germline. In DNA form, the CDR3 reads TGTGCCAGCAGTCGCGTCCTGCCCTTAGGAGGCACAGATACGCAGTATTTT. As protein: CASSRVLPLGGTDTQYF.

V usage is TRBV5-1 and J usage is TRBJ2-7; the match to TRBD1 covers 10 bases. With 2 bases clipped from V and 5 bases from J, the junction kept 4 bases outside the gene matches. The CDR3 has 14 residues. Germline V gives CDR1 SGHRS, CDR2 YFSETQ. CDR3 bases: TGCGCCAGCAGCTTACCGACAGGGGGCGACGAGCAGTACTTC. It specifies CASSLPTGGDEQYF.

This clone has ten or more counts. The rearrangement links TRBV2 to TRBJ1-4; 7 bases match TRBD1. This CDR3 is 14 amino acids long. Germline CDR1 SNHLY, CDR2 FYNNEI. Trimming removed 5 bases from V and 2 bases from J; junction bases left unmatched: 2. CDR3 region: CASSQQGTNEKLFF. Written as DNA, the CDR3 is TGTGCCAGCAGTCAACAGGGGACTAATGAAAAACTGTTTTTT.

This chain links TRBV6-6 with TRBJ2-7; the D gene is possibly TRBD2 (8 bases). Germline V gene lookup returns CDR1 MNHNY and CDR2 SVGAGI (reference sequence). The V end was cut by 7 bases, the J end by 4 bases, with 23 bases between. CDR3 size: 16 residues. The CDR3 sequence is CASNDPGGRQGYEQYF. Here the CDR3 DNA reads TGTGCCAGCAACGATCCGGGGGGGCGACAGGGTTACGAGCAGTACTTC.

The chain combines TRBV7-2 with TRBJ1-5, with 7 bases aligning to TRBD1. CDR3 length equals 16 residues. With 5 bases clipped from V and 2 bases from J, the junction kept 9 bases outside the gene matches. CDR1 and CDR2 from the germline V gene are SGHTA and FQGNSA. CDR3 in amino acids: CASSLQATGGNQPQHF. In nucleotides, the CDR3 is TGTGCCAGCAGCCTCCAGGCAACAGGGGGCAATCAGCCCCAGCATTTT.

The gene calls are TRBV6-5 and TRBJ2-5; 14 nucleotides match TRBD2. Germline V gene sequence: CDR1 MNHEY, CDR2 SVGAGI. V gave up 9 bases and J gave up 5 bases; unmatched junction bases: 8. The CDR3 runs to 15 residues. Here the CDR3 reads CARATSGGAGETQYF. The CDR3 coding sequence is TGTGCCAGGGCGACTAGCGGGGGGGCCGGGGAGACCCAGTACTTC.

The sample holds one count of this clone. The chain employs TRBV18 and TRBJ2-3, with D uncertain. Germline values: CDR1 KGHSH, CDR2 LQKENI. V was cut by 4 bases and J by 0 bases, with 5 bases left in between. This CDR3 is built from 13 residues. This CDR3 is CASSLTSTDTQYF. In DNA, the CDR3 is TGTGCCAGCTCACTTACTAGCACAGATACGCAGTATTTT.

This clone was counted a few times. The chain links TRBV27 to TRBJ2-3; no clear D. V was trimmed by 2 bases and J by 4 bases, leaving 13 bases between them. There are 15 residues in the CDR3. Per the germline V gene, CDR1 is MNHEY and CDR2 is SMNVEV (reference sequence). CDR3 amino acids: CASSLQPRWADTQYF. CDR3 coding DNA: TGTGCCAGCAGTTTACAGCCTAGATGGGCAGATACGCAGTATTTT.

The chain recombines TRBV30 with TRBJ1-2, with D tentatively TRBD1 (6 bases). V was trimmed by 4 bases and J by 7 bases, leaving 19 bases between them. This CDR3 spans 14 amino acids. CDR1 and CDR2 (germline): GTSNPN, SVGIG (reference sequence). CDR3 protein: CAWTPAQGFRGYTF. The CDR3 DNA follows: TGTGCCTGGACACCGGCCCAGGGGTTTCGTGGCTACACCTTC.